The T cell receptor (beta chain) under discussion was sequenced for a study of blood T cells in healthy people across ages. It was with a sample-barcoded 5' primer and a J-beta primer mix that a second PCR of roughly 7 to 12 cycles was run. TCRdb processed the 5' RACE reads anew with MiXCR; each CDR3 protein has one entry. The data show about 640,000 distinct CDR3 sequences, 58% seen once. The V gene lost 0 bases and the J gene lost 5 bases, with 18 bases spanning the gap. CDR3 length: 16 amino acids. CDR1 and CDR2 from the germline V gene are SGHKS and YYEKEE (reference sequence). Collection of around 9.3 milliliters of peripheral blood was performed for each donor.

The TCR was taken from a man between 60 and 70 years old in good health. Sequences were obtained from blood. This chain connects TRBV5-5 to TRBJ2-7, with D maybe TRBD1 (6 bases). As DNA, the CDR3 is TGTGCCAGCAGCTTGGGCCTCGGGCAGGGGATCAACGAGCAGTACTTC. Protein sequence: CASSLGLGQGINEQYF.